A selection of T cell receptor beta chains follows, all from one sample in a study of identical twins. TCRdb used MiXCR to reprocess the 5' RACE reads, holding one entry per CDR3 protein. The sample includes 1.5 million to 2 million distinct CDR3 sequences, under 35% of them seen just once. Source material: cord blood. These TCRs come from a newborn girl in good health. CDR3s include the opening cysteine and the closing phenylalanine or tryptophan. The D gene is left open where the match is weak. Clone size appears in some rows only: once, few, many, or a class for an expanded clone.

CASSVGTTSSYEQYF	TGTGCCAGCAGCGTAGGAACAACATCTTCCTACGAGCAGTACTTC	TRBV9	TRBJ2-7	few	NA
CASSLERDTSSGANVLTF	TGTGCCAGCAGTTTGGAACGGGACACAAGCTCTGGGGCCAACGTCCTGACTTTC	TRBV7-9	TRBJ2-6	NA	NA
CAISAESTATDTQYF	TGTGCCATCAGTGCGGAATCGACGGCCACAGATACGCAGTATTTT	TRBV10-3	TRBJ2-3	many	NA
CSASQRFSTNEELFF	TGCAGTGCTTCCCAAAGGTTTAGCACTAATGAAGAACTGTTTTTT	TRBV20-1	TRBJ1-4	NA	NA
CASSLAPIPADTQYF	TGTGCCAGCAGTTTGGCCCCGATTCCCGCGGATACGCAGTATTTT	TRBV27	TRBJ2-3	NA	NA
CASSLVSSGGQFYEQYF	TGCGCCAGCAGCTTGGTGTCTAGCGGGGGTCAATTCTACGAGCAGTACTTC	TRBV5-1	TRBJ2-7	NA	TRBD2
CASSLKQGTYGYTF	TGCGCCAGCAGCTTGAAACAGGGGACTTATGGCTACACCTTC	TRBV5-1	TRBJ1-2	few	TRBD1
CASRRGPSSYEQYF	TGTGCCAGCAGGAGGGGACCTAGCTCCTACGAGCAGTACTTC	TRBV2	TRBJ2-7	many	NA
CASSKGPGQSYNEQFF	TGTGCCAGCAGCAAAGGTCCGGGACAGTCCTACAATGAGCAGTTCTTC	TRBV7-8	TRBJ2-1	few	TRBD1
CASRQSKPGQGVYEQYF	TGTGCCAGCAGACAATCTAAACCGGGACAGGGTGTGTACGAGCAGTACTTC	TRBV28	TRBJ2-7	few	TRBD1
CASSLADNTDTQYF	TGCGCCAGCAGCTTGGCCGACAACACAGATACGCAGTATTTT	TRBV5-1	TRBJ2-3	NA	NA
CATTGPGTNQPQHF	TGCGCCACCACCGGACCCGGAACAAATCAGCCCCAGCATTTT	TRBV5-1	TRBJ1-5	few	NA
CASSIQLPEQFF	TGTGCCAGCAGTATCCAGCTTCCTGAGCAGTTCTTC	TRBV2	TRBJ2-1	NA	NA
CASSPGLAGIQYF	TGTGCCAGCAGCCCCGGACTAGCGGGGATTCAGTACTTC	TRBV3-1	TRBJ2-4	few	TRBD2
CASSTRASGIYEQYF	TGTGCCAGCAGCACTCGGGCTAGCGGGATCTACGAGCAGTACTTC	TRBV7-8	TRBJ2-7	few	TRBD2
CASSVTSGSYNEQFF	TGTGCCAGCAGTGTCACTAGCGGGAGTTACAATGAGCAGTTCTTC	TRBV9	TRBJ2-1	many	TRBD2
CATSGRLNTEAFF	TGTGCCACCTCGGGACGGCTGAACACTGAAGCTTTCTTT	TRBV27	TRBJ1-1	NA	NA
CASSFGLAEQETQYF	TGTGCCAGCAGCTTCGGACTAGCGGAACAAGAGACCCAGTACTTC	TRBV11-2	TRBJ2-5	few	TRBD2
CASSREPGQGFYEQYF	TGTGCCAGCAGCCGTGAACCGGGACAGGGGTTTTACGAGCAGTACTTC	TRBV12-3/TRBV12-4	TRBJ2-7	NA	TRBD1
CASRVANEQYF	TGTGCCAGCAGGGTAGCAAACGAGCAGTACTTC	TRBV6-6	TRBJ2-7	few	NA
CASSSSKISTYNEQFF	TGCGCCAGCAGCTCCTCTAAGATCTCAACCTACAATGAGCAGTTCTTC	TRBV5-1	TRBJ2-1	NA	NA
CAIRSRTGYGYTF	TGTGCCATCAGGAGCCGGACAGGGTATGGCTACACCTTC	TRBV10-3	TRBJ1-2	NA	TRBD1
CSASEGGDNEKLFF	TGCAGTGCTAGCGAGGGAGGGGATAATGAAAAACTGTTTTTT	TRBV20-1	TRBJ1-4	NA	NA
CSAREGPLGHEQYF	TGCAGTGCTAGGGAAGGCCCTCTGGGACATGAGCAGTACTTC	TRBV20-1	TRBJ2-5	NA	NA